This record concerns one T cell receptor (beta chain) sequence. Antigen unknown. This specimen belongs to a study of cytomegalovirus exposure and HLA in healthy donors. Across the study: HLA-typed donors contributed 65 million to 95 million unique TCRs, which were held in an early data release. Study-wide results and limits: The study designated fewer than 200 TCR beta chains cytomegalovirus-associated.

Between the trimmed V and J ends, which lost 0 bases and 4 bases, there was a span of 6 bases. This CDR3 is built from 13 residues. The study ran its PCR with 60 Vbeta and 13 Jbeta primers. The assay was immunoSEQ multiplex PCR, and TCRdb's table has in-frame clones only and misses some. Altogether about 36,000 clones are present, around 49% being singletons, with the ten largest covering less than 7%. The V gene is TRBV23-1, the J gene TRBJ1-2, with a tentative D call TRBD1 (5 bases). TRBV23-1 falls under the ORF class, with uncertain function. Sequencing was carried out using PBMCs. The TCR sequence derives from a woman between 35 and 50 years old in good health and CMV-seropositive. CDR3 sequence: CASSQSGPYGYTF. CDR3 bases: TGCGCCAGCAGTCAATCGGGGCCCTATGGCTACACCTTC.